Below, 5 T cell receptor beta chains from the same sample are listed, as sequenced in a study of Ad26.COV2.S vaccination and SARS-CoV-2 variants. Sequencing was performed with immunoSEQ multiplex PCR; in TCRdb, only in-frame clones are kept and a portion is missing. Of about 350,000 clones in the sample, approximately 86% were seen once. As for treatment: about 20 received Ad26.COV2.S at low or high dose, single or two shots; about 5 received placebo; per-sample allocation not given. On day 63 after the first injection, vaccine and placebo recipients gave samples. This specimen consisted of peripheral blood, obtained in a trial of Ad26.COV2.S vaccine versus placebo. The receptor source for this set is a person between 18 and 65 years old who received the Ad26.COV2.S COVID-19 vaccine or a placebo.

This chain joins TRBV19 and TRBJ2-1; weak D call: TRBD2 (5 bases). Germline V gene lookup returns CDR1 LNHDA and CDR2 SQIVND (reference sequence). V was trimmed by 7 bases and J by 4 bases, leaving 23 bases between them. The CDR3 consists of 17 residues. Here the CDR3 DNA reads TGTGCCAGTACCTCGAGCGGCCGGGTCCGGGGTTACAATGAGCAGTTCTTC. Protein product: CASTSSGRVRGYNEQFF. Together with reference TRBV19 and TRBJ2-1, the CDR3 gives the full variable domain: DGGITQSPKYLFRKEGQNVTLSCEQNLNHDAMYWYRQDPGQGLRLIYYSQIVNDFQKGDIAEGYSVSREKKESFPLTVTSAQKNPTAFYLCASTSSGRVRGYNEQFFGPGTRLTVL.

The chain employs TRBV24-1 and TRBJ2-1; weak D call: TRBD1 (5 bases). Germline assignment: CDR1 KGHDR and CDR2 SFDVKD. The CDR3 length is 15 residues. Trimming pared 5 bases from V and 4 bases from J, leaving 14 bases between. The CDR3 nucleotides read TGTGCCACCAGTGCCGCAGGGTATCTGTACAATGAGCAGTTCTTC. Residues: CATSAAGYLYNEQFF.

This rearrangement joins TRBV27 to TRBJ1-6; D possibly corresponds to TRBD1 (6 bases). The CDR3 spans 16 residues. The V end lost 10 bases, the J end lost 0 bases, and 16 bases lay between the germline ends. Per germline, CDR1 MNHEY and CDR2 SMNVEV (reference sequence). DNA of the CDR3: TGTGCCACCGGGACACGAAAGAGCTCCTATAATTCACCCCTCCACTTT. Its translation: CATGTRKSSYNSPLHF.

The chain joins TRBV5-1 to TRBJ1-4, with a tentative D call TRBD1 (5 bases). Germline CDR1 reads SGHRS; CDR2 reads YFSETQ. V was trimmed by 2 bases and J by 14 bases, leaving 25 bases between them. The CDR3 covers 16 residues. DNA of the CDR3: TGCGCCAGCAGCTTTGATCAGTTGAGGGGCTCGGAAGGGCTGTTTTTT. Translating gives CASSFDQLRGSEGLFF.

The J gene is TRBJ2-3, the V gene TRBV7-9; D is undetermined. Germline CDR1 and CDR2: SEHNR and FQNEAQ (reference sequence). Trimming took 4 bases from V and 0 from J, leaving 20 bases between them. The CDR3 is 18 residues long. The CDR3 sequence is CASSSTRLQRPSTDTQYF. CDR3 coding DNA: TGTGCCAGCAGCTCAACCCGCCTTCAGAGACCTAGCACAGATACGCAGTATTTT. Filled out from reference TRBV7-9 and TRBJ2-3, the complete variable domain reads DTGVSQNPRHKITKRGQNVTFRCDPISEHNRLYWYRQTLGQGPEFLTYFQNEAQLEKSRLLSDRFSAERPKGSFSTLEIQRTEQGDSAMYLCASSSTRLQRPSTDTQYFGPGTRLTVL.